Below, 19 T cell receptor beta chains from the same sample are listed, as sequenced in a study of PD-1 blockade in classical Hodgkin lymphoma. TCRdb's table, derived via immunoSEQ multiplex PCR, lists solely in-frame clones and lacks some. The data show about 11,000 clones, more than 75% seen once. Each of the patients experienced relapse following autologous stem cell transplantation, and their brentuximab vedotin exposure differed. Sequencing was performed on peripheral blood mononuclear cells (PBMCs), taken at baseline. Receptors originate from a human donor with classical Hodgkin lymphoma.

This clone was seen only a few times. This chain joins TRBV28 and TRBJ2-1, with D hard to call. CDR1 is MDHEN, CDR2 SYDVKM, per germline. V was clipped by 7 bases and J by 0 bases, with 10 bases between them. This CDR3 spans 14 amino acids. This chain's CDR3 is CASNHLSSYNEQFF. CDR3 nucleotides: TGTGCCAGCAACCACCTGAGCTCCTACAATGAGCAGTTCTTC.

The chain employs TRBV28 and TRBJ2-7, with 8 bases aligning to TRBD2. With 10 bases clipped from V and 0 bases from J, the junction kept 8 bases outside the gene matches. CDR1 MDHEN and CDR2 SYDVKM come from the germline V gene. This CDR3 has 14 amino acids. CDR3 coding DNA: TGTGCCACCAATAGCGGGAAAAACTCCTACGAGCAGTACTTC. Its protein product is CATNSGKNSYEQYF. The whole variable domain, remainder taken from reference TRBV28 and TRBJ2-7, is DVKVTQSSRYLVKRTGEKVFLECVQDMDHENMFWYRQDPGLGLRLIYFSYDVKMKEKGDIPEGYSVSREKKERFSLILESASTNQTSMYLCATNSGKNSYEQYFGPGTRLTVT.

The rearrangement links TRBV9 to TRBJ2-1, with TRBD2 as a possible D gene (6 bases). The germline V gene has CDR1 SGDLS and CDR2 YYNGEE. The CDR3 runs 17 residues. V lost 4 bases, J lost 3 bases, and 20 bases lay in between. The CDR3 is CASSPRLATPYYNEQFF. CDR3 sequence (DNA): TGTGCCAGCAGCCCCCGCCTAGCGACACCTTACTACAATGAGCAGTTCTTC.

The rearrangement uses TRBV7-6 and TRBJ2-7, with 12 bases fitting TRBD1. CDR3 size: 16 residues. CDR1 and CDR2 from the germline V gene are SGHVS and FNYEAQ. Trimming took 1 base from V and 2 from J; bases not matched to a gene: 3. CDR3 bases: TGTGCCAGCAGCTTAGGGGGGACAGGGGGCGCCTACGAGCAGTACTTC. Translated, it gives CASSLGGTGGAYEQYF.

The chain links TRBV5-4 to TRBJ2-7, with TRBD2 matching 10 bases. J was trimmed by 12 bases and V by 4 bases; bases with no gene match: 13. Germline CDR1 is SGHNT and CDR2 is YYREEE (reference sequence). The CDR3 extends over 14 amino acids. CDR3 amino acids: CASSRAASGSTVYF. The CDR3 DNA follows: TGTGCCAGCAGCAGAGCGGCTAGCGGGAGCACGGTGTACTTC.

V gene TRBV9 combines with J gene TRBJ1-5; perhaps TRBD1 as D (6 bases). CDR3 length: 14 amino acids. Trimming took off 4 bases at V and 3 bases at J, with 11 bases between the two ends. From germline, CDR1 is SGDLS and CDR2 YYNGEE. CDR3 sequence reads: CASSFGQNNQPQHF. CDR3 in DNA: TGTGCCAGCAGCTTCGGACAGAACAATCAGCCCCAGCATTTT.

V usage is TRBV10-3 and J usage is TRBJ2-5, with TRBD1 identical over 8 bases. Germline CDR1 ENHRY, CDR2 SYGVKD. The CDR3 runs to 18 residues. Losses at the gene ends were 3 bases for V and 4 bases for J; bases not matched to a gene: 16. The chain's CDR3 is CAISEPPHGQGRRETQYF. DNA of the CDR3: TGTGCCATCAGTGAACCACCTCACGGACAGGGTAGGAGAGAGACCCAGTACTTC.

This chain connects TRBV6-5 to TRBJ1-5, with TRBD1 identical over 10 bases. Unmatched junction bases numbered 7, after V lost 1 base and J lost 7 bases. Germline V gene data show CDR1 as MNHEY and CDR2 as SVGAGI. There are 16 residues in the CDR3. The CDR3, as DNA: TGTGCCAGCAGTTACTTTGCGGGACAGGGGATACAGCCCCAGCATTTT. Translation: CASSYFAGQGIQPQHF.

This clone was seen a single time. The chain recombines TRBV4-1 with TRBJ2-3; 9 bases match TRBD2. Germline CDR1 reads MGHRA; CDR2 reads YSYEKL. The V and J ends lost 0 bases and 0 bases, in that order; junction bases with no gene match: 4. The CDR3 is 17 amino acids. CDR3 nucleotides: TGCGCCAGCAGCCAAGAGGGCACTAGCGGGAGCACAGATACGCAGTATTTT. This gives the protein CASSQEGTSGSTDTQYF.

The V gene is TRBV10-1, the J gene TRBJ2-2, with D possibly matching TRBD2 (6 bases). The length of the CDR3 is 15 residues. Germline-derived CDR1 and CDR2 are WNHNN and SYGVQD (reference sequence). The V and J ends lost 4 bases and 8 bases respectively, with 17 bases between them. The CDR3 sequence is CASSGRDLQVGELFF. In nucleotides, the CDR3 is TGCGCCAGCAGTGGAAGGGACTTGCAAGTGGGGGAGCTGTTTTTT.

The V and J genes are TRBV18 and TRBJ1-1; D is undetermined. The V end lost 2 bases, the J end lost 0 bases, and 7 bases lay between the germline ends. The CDR3 is 14 amino acids. Germline values: CDR1 KGHSH, CDR2 LQKENI. In DNA, the CDR3 is TGTGCCAGCTCACCATTGCTCATGAACACTGAAGCTTTCTTT. Translated, it gives CASSPLLMNTEAFF.

This chain connects TRBV29-1 to TRBJ1-1; D not resolved. The CDR3 covers 10 residues. Trimming left V 6 bases short and J 2 bases short, with 4 bases between. Looked up from germline, CDR1 is SQVTM and CDR2 is ANQGSEA. The CDR3 reads CSVLNTEAFF. As DNA, the CDR3 is TGCAGCGTGCTCAACACTGAAGCTTTCTTT.

The chain employs TRBV6-1 and TRBJ2-5; TRBD2 aligns across 9 bases. J lost 2 bases, V lost 4 bases, and 11 bases had no gene match. The CDR3 is made up of 17 amino acids. Germline lookup yields CDR1 MNHNS and CDR2 SASEGT. CDR3 amino acids: CASSAYIGLAKQETQYF. CDR3 DNA: TGTGCCAGCAGTGCATACATTGGACTAGCGAAGCAAGAGACCCAGTACTTC.

This CDR3 reads CATSRETLGLAGLRNTGELFF. The CDR3 nucleotides are TGTGCCACCAGCAGAGAGACACTGGGACTAGCGGGACTCAGGAACACCGGGGAGCTGTTTTTT. The chain has TRBV15 and TRBJ2-2; 13 positions match TRBD2. Per germline, CDR1 LNHNV and CDR2 YYDKDF (reference sequence). With V trimmed by 0 bases and J by 1 base, 11 bases remained unmatched. The CDR3 has 21 amino acids.

The V call is TRBV18, the J call TRBJ1-1, with TRBD1 identical over 7 bases. The CDR3 loop spans 13 amino acids. Trimming cost V 2 bases and J 5 bases; bases outside gene matches: 2. CDR1 is KGHSH, CDR2 LQKENI, per germline. The CDR3 protein is CASSPDRETEAFF. CDR3 nucleotides: TGTGCCAGCTCACCAGACAGGGAAACTGAAGCTTTCTTT.

This sequence joins TRBV4-2 and TRBJ2-3, with 10 bases identical to TRBD2. The CDR3 contains 18 residues. Germline V gives CDR1 LGHNA, CDR2 YNFKEQ. The junction had 12 bases not matched to a gene; V was cut back by 1 base and J by 5 bases. The CDR3 spells CASSQVSLLAGMGDTQYF. CDR3 in DNA: TGTGCCAGCAGCCAAGTTTCTCTACTAGCGGGAATGGGAGATACGCAGTATTTT.

This chain joins TRBV7-8 and TRBJ2-1, with a weak D call TRBD2 (5 bases). V lost 1 base to trimming and J lost 3 bases, with 13 bases between them. This CDR3 is 16 amino acids long. Germline V CDR1 and CDR2: SGHVS, FQNEAQ. The CDR3 protein is CASSLDGVGDYNEQFF. The CDR3 coding sequence is TGTGCCAGCAGCTTAGACGGGGTGGGTGACTACAATGAGCAGTTCTTC.

Only one count was recorded for this clone. The chain employs TRBV19 and TRBJ1-4; 9 nucleotides align to TRBD1. CDR3 length: 14 residues. The germline gives CDR1 LNHDA, CDR2 SQIVND (reference sequence). Losses at the gene ends were 3 bases for V and 5 bases for J; bases not matched to a gene: 1. The CDR3 sequence: CASSIGQGNEKLFF. CDR3 sequence (DNA): TGTGCCAGTAGTATCGGACAGGGGAATGAAAAACTGTTTTTT.

The V call is TRBV11-2, the J call TRBJ2-3; D gene ambiguous. The ends were cut back, 1 base at V and 4 bases at J, with 12 bases in the middle. Germline CDR1 SGHAT, CDR2 FQNNGV. The CDR3 is made up of 15 amino acids. The CDR3 region has the DNA TGTGCCAGCAGCTTAGGTTCCGGAGCAGCAGATACGCAGTATTTT. It yields the protein CASSLGSGAADTQYF.